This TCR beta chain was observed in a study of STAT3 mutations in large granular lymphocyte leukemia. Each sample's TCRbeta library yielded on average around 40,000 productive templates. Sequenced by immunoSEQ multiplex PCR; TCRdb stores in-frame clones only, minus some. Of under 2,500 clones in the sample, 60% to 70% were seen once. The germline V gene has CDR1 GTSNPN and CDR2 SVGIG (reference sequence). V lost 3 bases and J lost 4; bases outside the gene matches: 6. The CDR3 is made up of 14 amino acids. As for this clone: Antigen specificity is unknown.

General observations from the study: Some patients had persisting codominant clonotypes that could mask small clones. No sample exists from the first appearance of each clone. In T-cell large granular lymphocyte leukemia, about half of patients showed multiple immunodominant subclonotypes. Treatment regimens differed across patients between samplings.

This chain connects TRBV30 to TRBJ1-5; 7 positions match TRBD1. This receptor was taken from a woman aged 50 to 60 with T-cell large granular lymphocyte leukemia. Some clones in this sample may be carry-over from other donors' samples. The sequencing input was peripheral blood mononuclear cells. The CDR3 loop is CAWSAGQLNQPQHF. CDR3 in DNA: TGTGCCTGGAGCGCGGGACAGCTTAATCAGCCCCAGCATTTT.